These T cell receptor beta chains were read from a single sample in a study of blood T cell repertoires in COVID-19. Here immunoSEQ multiplex PCR was the method, and the copy in TCRdb shows in-frame clones only, minus some. The sample shows 99,000 or so clones, roughly 82% of them seen only once. Sequencing was done on a sample of peripheral blood. Receptor source: a man aged 55 to 70 with acute or convalescent COVID-19. CDR3s include the opening cysteine and the closing phenylalanine or tryptophan. D genes are given only for firm matches. Rows give clone size only sometimes, using once, few, many, or a class for an expanded clone.

abundance	d_gene	len	v_gene	j_gene	CDR3aa	CDR3nt
-	-	13	TRBV6-5	TRBJ1-1	CASKVTLNTEAFF	TGTGCCAGCAAAGTGACATTGAACACTGAAGCTTTCTTT
-	-	11	TRBV25-1	TRBJ2-1	CASTGLNEQFF	TGTGCCAGCACAGGACTGAATGAGCAGTTCTTC
-	TRBD1	15	TRBV5-4	TRBJ1-1	CASSPPGQGYREAFF	TGTGCCAGCAGCCCCCCGGGACAGGGGTACCGGGAAGCTTTCTTT
-	TRBD1	15	TRBV13	TRBJ1-1	CASRARGQGTTEAFF	TGTGCCAGCAGGGCCCGGGGACAGGGGACCACTGAAGCTTTCTTT
-	TRBD1	18	TRBV4-1	TRBJ2-6	CASSQFRQGAGGANVLTF	TGCGCCAGCAGCCAATTCAGGCAGGGGGCGGGCGGGGCCAACGTCCTGACTTTC
-	TRBD2	16	TRBV2	TRBJ2-7	CAFLGASGRNSYEQYF	TGTGCCTTCCTCGGGGCTAGCGGGAGGAACTCCTACGAGCAGTACTTC
-	TRBD2	18	TRBV24-1	TRBJ2-3	CATSDSPSRTSGTATQYF	TGTGCCACCAGTGATTCCCCGAGTAGGACTAGCGGGACTGCCACGCAGTATTTT
-	TRBD1	14	TRBV6-6	TRBJ1-2	CASSPPTGGYGYTF	TGTGCCAGCAGCCCCCCGACAGGGGGCTATGGCTACACCTTC
-	-	12	TRBV12-3/TRBV12-4	TRBJ2-2	CASSLPYGELFF	TGTGCCAGCAGCCTACCTTACGGGGAGCTGTTTTTT
-	TRBD2	18	TRBV2	TRBJ2-3	CASRANSYFTSVADTQYF	TGTGCCAGCAGGGCGAATTCTTATTTTACTAGCGTCGCAGATACGCAGTATTTT
-	-	17	TRBV21-1	TRBJ1-6	CASSKGLARQVMSPLHF	TGTGCCAGCAGCAAAGGGTTGGCCAGACAGGTAATGTCACCCCTCCACTTT
-	-	13	TRBV12-3/TRBV12-4	TRBJ2-7	CASSPPGSYEQYF	TGTGCCAGCAGCCCCCCCGGCTCCTACGAGCAGTACTTC
-	-	13	TRBV6-5	TRBJ1-1	CASSSRHNTEAFF	TGTGCCAGCAGTTCACGACACAACACTGAAGCTTTCTTT
-	TRBD2	14	TRBV5-1	TRBJ2-1	CASSLGSGSNEQFF	TGCGCCAGCAGCTTGGGTAGCGGGAGCAATGAGCAGTTCTTC
-	TRBD1	16	TRBV5-1	TRBJ2-1	CATKLLPGQGYNEQFF	TGCGCCACCAAACTATTGCCGGGACAGGGTTACAATGAGCAGTTCTTC
-	-	11	TRBV6-2/TRBV6-3	TRBJ1-1	CASSNRVEAFF	TGTGCCAGCAGTAACAGGGTAGAAGCTTTCTTT
-	TRBD1	14	TRBV18	TRBJ1-3	CASSPDRGGNTIYF	TGTGCCAGCTCACCGGACAGGGGTGGAAACACCATATATTTT
-	-	14	TRBV6-6	TRBJ1-2	CASRPDSTNYGYTF	TGTGCCAGCAGACCAGACAGCACTAACTATGGCTACACCTTC
-	-	13	TRBV27	TRBJ2-1	CASSPRTASEQFF	TGTGCCAGCAGTCCTCGGACAGCGAGTGAGCAGTTCTTC
-	TRBD1	17	TRBV28	TRBJ2-5	CASSPGTGGFGQETQYF	TGTGCCAGCAGTCCCGGGACAGGGGGCTTCGGGCAAGAGACCCAGTACTTC
few	-	13	TRBV4-3	TRBJ2-2	CASTPGAGGELFF	TGCGCCAGCACACCTGGCGCGGGCGGGGAGCTGTTTTTT
-	-	11	TRBV24-1	TRBJ2-3	CATSDGHTQYF	TGTGCCACCAGTGATGGCCATACGCAGTATTTT
-	TRBD2	18	TRBV13	TRBJ2-5	CASSLSGLAARYQETQYF	TGTGCCAGCAGCTTGTCAGGACTAGCGGCCCGGTACCAAGAGACCCAGTACTTC
-	-	13	TRBV6-5	TRBJ1-5	CASSYSFAGTQHF	TGTGCCAGCAGTTACTCTTTCGCGGGGACCCAGCATTTT
-	-	13	TRBV2	TRBJ2-2	CASSVLAAGELFF	TGTGCCAGCAGTGTTCTTGCGGCCGGGGAGCTGTTTTTT
-	TRBD1	15	TRBV5-1	TRBJ1-5	CASSLDSGQYQPQHF	TGCGCCAGCAGCTTGGATTCGGGACAGTATCAGCCCCAGCATTTT
-	TRBD1	16	TRBV11-2	TRBJ1-6	CASSSSAGQGISPLHF	TGTGCCAGCAGCTCCTCAGCGGGACAGGGTATTTCACCCCTCCACTTT
-	-	11	TRBV2	TRBJ1-1	CASTFNTEAFF	TGTGCCAGCACTTTTAACACTGAAGCTTTCTTT
once	-	12	TRBV29-1	TRBJ1-1	CSVAGFNTEAFF	TGCAGCGTTGCAGGGTTTAACACTGAAGCTTTCTTT
once	-	15	TRBV5-6	TRBJ1-5	CASSLLRDTDRPQHF	TGTGCCAGCAGTTTGCTCCGGGACACCGATCGGCCCCAGCATTTT
-	-	12	TRBV11-3	TRBJ2-4	CASSLRQSIQYF	TGTGCCAGCAGCTTACGACAGAGCATTCAGTACTTC
-	TRBD1	12	TRBV28	TRBJ1-6	CASSLATGTLHF	TGTGCCAGCAGCTTGGCGACAGGGACCCTCCACTTT
-	TRBD1	16	TRBV3-1/TRBV3-2	TRBJ2-7	CASSQVQGDRGFEQYF	TGTGCCAGCAGCCAAGTTCAGGGGGACAGGGGATTCGAGCAGTACTTC
-	TRBD1	16	TRBV19	TRBJ2-4	CASSALSGTGLSIQYF	TGTGCCAGTAGTGCTCTTTCCGGGACAGGCTTATCCATTCAGTACTTC
-	-	12	TRBV29-1	TRBJ1-1	CSPEGDNAEAFF	TGCAGCCCTGAGGGGGACAACGCTGAAGCTTTCTTT
-	-	14	TRBV6-5	TRBJ2-2	CASTREPNTGELFF	TGTGCCAGCACCCGGGAACCGAACACCGGGGAGCTGTTTTTT
-	TRBD1	13	TRBV27	TRBJ1-2	CASSFSWTGGYTF	TGTGCCAGCAGTTTTTCCTGGACAGGTGGCTACACCTTC
-	TRBD1	14	TRBV28	TRBJ1-1	CASRPGQVNTEAFF	TGTGCCAGCAGACCCGGACAGGTGAACACTGAAGCTTTCTTT
-	TRBD1	15	TRBV28	TRBJ1-5	CASSLPLGGGEPQHF	TGTGCCAGCAGTTTACCCCTAGGGGGCGGGGAGCCCCAGCATTTT
-	-	16	TRBV21-1	TRBJ1-3	CASSIRGTGTGNTIYF	TGTGCCAGCAGCATCCGCGGGACAGGGACTGGAAACACCATATATTTT
-	TRBD2	15	TRBV14	TRBJ2-1	CASSQFLAGVNEQFF	TGTGCCAGCAGCCAATTTCTAGCGGGAGTCAATGAGCAGTTCTTC
-	TRBD1	15	TRBV2	TRBJ2-3	CASSVRTGGTDTQYF	TGTGCCAGCAGTGTTCGGACAGGGGGCACAGATACGCAGTATTTT
-	TRBD1	14	TRBV27	TRBJ1-1	CASSTYRGDTEAFF	TGTGCCAGCAGTACATACAGGGGGGACACTGAAGCTTTCTTT
-	TRBD2	13	TRBV7-2	TRBJ2-3	CASSWGLTDTQYF	TGTGCCAGCAGCTGGGGACTAACAGATACGCAGTATTTT
few	TRBD1	16	TRBV15	TRBJ1-5	CATAISGQGGSQPQHF	TGTGCCACAGCCATCAGTGGTCAGGGGGGCAGTCAGCCCCAGCATTTT
-	TRBD2	18	TRBV9	TRBJ2-3	CASSVALAGDQIPDTQYF	TGTGCCAGCAGCGTAGCGCTAGCGGGAGACCAGATCCCAGATACGCAGTATTTT
-	-	14	TRBV6-5	TRBJ2-2	CASTGYGNTGELFF	TGTGCCAGCACCGGGTACGGGAACACCGGGGAGCTGTTTTTT
-	TRBD2	16	TRBV4-3	TRBJ2-1	CASSPAATSLSSEQFF	TGCGCCAGCAGCCCCGCGGCGACTAGCCTTTCAAGTGAGCAGTTCTTC
-	-	15	TRBV24-1	TRBJ2-3	CATSDPGPTGDTQYF	TGTGCCACCAGTGATCCCGGGCCCACAGGGGATACGCAGTATTTT
-	-	15	TRBV5-1	TRBJ2-5	CASSLVWQGGETQYF	TGCGCCAGCAGCTTGGTATGGCAGGGAGGAGAGACCCAGTACTTC
once	-	14	TRBV9	TRBJ1-1	CASSVQQGNTEAFF	TGTGCCAGCAGCGTACAACAGGGAAACACTGAAGCTTTCTTT
-	TRBD1	16	TRBV7-9	TRBJ2-2	CASSSKTGIVSGELFF	TGTGCCAGCAGCTCCAAGACAGGGATTGTCTCCGGGGAGCTGTTTTTT
-	-	13	TRBV19	TRBJ1-2	CASRTGLDYGYTF	TGTGCCAGTAGAACAGGGTTGGACTATGGCTACACCTTC
-	-	13	TRBV2	TRBJ1-2	CASKRDNNYGYTF	TGTGCCAGCAAAAGGGACAATAACTATGGCTACACCTTC
-	TRBD1	15	TRBV6-5	TRBJ1-2	CASSYQVAGGIGYTF	TGTGCCAGCAGTTATCAGGTCGCAGGGGGCATCGGCTACACCTTC
once	-	17	TRBV13	TRBJ1-4	CASSLGLGGHFNEKLFF	TGTGCCAGCAGCTTAGGCCTGGGAGGGCATTTTAATGAAAAACTGTTTTTT
-	-	12	TRBV27	TRBJ1-4	CASAGVGEKLFF	TGTGCCAGCGCCGGGGTCGGTGAAAAACTGTTTTTT
-	-	12	TRBV12-3/TRBV12-4	TRBJ2-1	CASSVVDEEQFF	TGTGCCAGCAGTGTCGTAGATGAAGAGCAGTTCTTC
-	-	16	TRBV24-1	TRBJ2-3	CATSRNRGSLADTQYF	TGTGCCACCAGTCGGAATCGGGGGAGCTTAGCAGATACGCAGTATTTT
-	TRBD2	18	TRBV5-6	TRBJ2-5	CASSPGLAGGPVGETQYF	TGTGCCAGCAGTCCGGGACTAGCGGGAGGGCCTGTGGGTGAGACCCAGTACTTC